This section outlines one T cell receptor (beta chain) sequence together with its context. The PCR was carried out with 60 Vbeta primers and 13 Jbeta primers. Produced via immunoSEQ multiplex PCR; TCRdb's table is partial and in-frame only. The table includes approximately 150,000 clones, approximately 85% detected once. These data belong to a study of cytomegalovirus exposure and HLA in healthy donors. The CDR3 has 14 amino acids. From germline, CDR1 is LNHDA and CDR2 SQIVND (reference sequence). The germline V and J ends were trimmed by 3 bases and 7 bases, with 14 bases remaining between them. The sequence came from a man aged 50-60 years in good health and CMV-seropositive. The chain uses TRBV19 and TRBJ2-3; tentative D call: TRBD1 (6 bases). Input material: PBMCs. The CDR3 is CASSIGTHAYTQYF. DNA of the CDR3: TGTGCCAGTAGTATTGGGACACACGCTTATACGCAGTATTTT.